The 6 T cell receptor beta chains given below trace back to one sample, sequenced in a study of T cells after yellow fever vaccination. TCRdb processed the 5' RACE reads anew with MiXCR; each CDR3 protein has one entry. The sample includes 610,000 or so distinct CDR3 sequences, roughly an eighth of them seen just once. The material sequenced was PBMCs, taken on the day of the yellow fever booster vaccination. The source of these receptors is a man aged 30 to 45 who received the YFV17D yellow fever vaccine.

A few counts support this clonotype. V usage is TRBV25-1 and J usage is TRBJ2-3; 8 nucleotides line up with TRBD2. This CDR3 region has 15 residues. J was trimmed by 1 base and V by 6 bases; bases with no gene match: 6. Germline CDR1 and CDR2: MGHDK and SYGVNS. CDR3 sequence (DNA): TGTGCCAGCAGCCCAGCGGGAGCCGGCACAGATACGCAGTATTTT. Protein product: CASSPAGAGTDTQYF.

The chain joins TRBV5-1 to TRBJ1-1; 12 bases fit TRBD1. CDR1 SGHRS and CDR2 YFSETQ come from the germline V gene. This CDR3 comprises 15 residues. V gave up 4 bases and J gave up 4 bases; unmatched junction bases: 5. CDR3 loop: CASSTGTGGGTEAFF. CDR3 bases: TGCGCCAGCAGCACCGGGACAGGGGGCGGCACTGAAGCTTTCTTT. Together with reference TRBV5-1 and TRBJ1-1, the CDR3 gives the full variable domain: KAGVTQTPRYLIKTRGQQVTLSCSPISGHRSVSWYQQTPGQGLQFLFEYFSETQRNKGNFPGRFSGRQFSNSRSEMNVSTLELGDSALYLCASSTGTGGGTEAFFGQGTRLTVV.

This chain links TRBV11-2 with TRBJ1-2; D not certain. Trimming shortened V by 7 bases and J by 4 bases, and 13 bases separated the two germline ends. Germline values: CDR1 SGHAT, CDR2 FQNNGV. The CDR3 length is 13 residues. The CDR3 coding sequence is TGTGCCAGCACCATCTTAGAACTCTATGGCTACACCTTC. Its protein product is CASTILELYGYTF.

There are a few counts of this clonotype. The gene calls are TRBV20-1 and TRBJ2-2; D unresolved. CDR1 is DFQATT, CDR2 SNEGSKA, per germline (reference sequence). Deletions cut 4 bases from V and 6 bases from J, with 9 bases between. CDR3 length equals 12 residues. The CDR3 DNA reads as TGCAGTGCTACCCGGGCCGCCGGGGAGCTGTTTTTT. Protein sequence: CSATRAAGELFF.

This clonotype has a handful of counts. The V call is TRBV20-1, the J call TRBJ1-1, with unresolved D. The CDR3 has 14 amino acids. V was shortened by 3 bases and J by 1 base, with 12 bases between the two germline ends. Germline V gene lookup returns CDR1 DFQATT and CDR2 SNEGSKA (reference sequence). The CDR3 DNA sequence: TGCAGTGCTAGTAGGCCGGTGGGGAACACTGAAGCTTTCTTT. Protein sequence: CSASRPVGNTEAFF.

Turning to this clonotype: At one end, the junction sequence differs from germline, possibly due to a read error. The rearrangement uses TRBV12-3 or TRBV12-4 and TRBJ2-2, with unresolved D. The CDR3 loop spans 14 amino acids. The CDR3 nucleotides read TGTGCCAGCAGTCATAAGAGAAACACCAGGGAGCTGTTTTTT. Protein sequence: CASSHKRNTRELFF.